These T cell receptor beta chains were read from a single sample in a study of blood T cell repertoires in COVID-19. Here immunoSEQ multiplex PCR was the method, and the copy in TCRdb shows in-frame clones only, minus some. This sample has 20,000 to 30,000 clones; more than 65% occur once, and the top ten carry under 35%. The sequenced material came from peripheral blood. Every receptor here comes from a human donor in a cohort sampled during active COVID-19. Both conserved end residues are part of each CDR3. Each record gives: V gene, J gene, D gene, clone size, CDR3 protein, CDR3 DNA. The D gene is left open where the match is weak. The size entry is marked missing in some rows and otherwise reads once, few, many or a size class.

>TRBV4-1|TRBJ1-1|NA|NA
CASSQVRLNTEAFF
TGCGCCAGCAGCCAAGTCCGACTAAACACTGAAGCTTTCTTT
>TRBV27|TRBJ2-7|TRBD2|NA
CASSLYLAGGMKREQYF
TGTGCCAGCAGTTTATATCTCGCGGGGGGTATGAAGCGCGAGCAGTACTTC
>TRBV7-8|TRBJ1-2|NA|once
CASSPPGRSGYTF
TGTGCCAGCAGCCCCCCAGGGCGGAGTGGCTACACCTTC
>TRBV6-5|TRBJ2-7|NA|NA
CASIDDHRSEQYF
TGTGCCAGCATCGATGATCACCGGTCCGAGCAGTACTTC
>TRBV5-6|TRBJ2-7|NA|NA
CASSSYDGQRYEQYF
TGTGCCAGCAGCTCTTATGATGGACAGCGCTACGAGCAGTACTTC
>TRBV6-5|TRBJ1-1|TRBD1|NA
CASSKPPDRGTEAFF
TGTGCCAGCAGTAAGCCCCCTGACAGGGGCACTGAAGCTTTCTTT
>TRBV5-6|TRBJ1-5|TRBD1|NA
CASSFTGGPSNQPQHF
TGTGCCAGCAGCTTTACAGGGGGCCCTAGCAATCAGCCCCAGCATTTT
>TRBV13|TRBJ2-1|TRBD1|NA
CASASQDRGYNEQFF
TGTGCCAGCGCGTCCCAGGACAGGGGTTACAATGAGCAGTTCTTC
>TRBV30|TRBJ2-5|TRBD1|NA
CAWKSGGTVQETQYF
TGTGCCTGGAAATCAGGGGGAACAGTGCAAGAGACCCAGTACTTC
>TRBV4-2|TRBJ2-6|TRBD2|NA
CASSPSGGAGANVLTF
TGTGCCAGCAGCCCTAGCGGGGGGGCTGGGGCCAACGTCCTGACTTTC
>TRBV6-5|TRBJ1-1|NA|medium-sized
CASQTEFRGATEAFF
TGTGCCAGTCAGACCGAATTCAGGGGCGCCACTGAAGCTTTCTTT
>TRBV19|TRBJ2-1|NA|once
CASSTTRGPYNEQFF
TGTGCCAGTAGTACTACCAGGGGCCCCTACAATGAGCAGTTCTTC
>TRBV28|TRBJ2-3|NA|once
CASSYDQARDTQYF
TGTGCCAGCAGTTACGACCAGGCGAGAGATACGCAGTATTTT
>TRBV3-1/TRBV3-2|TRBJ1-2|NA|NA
CASSQDDEGTTGYTF
TGTGCCAGCAGCCAAGACGACGAGGGCACTACCGGCTACACCTTC
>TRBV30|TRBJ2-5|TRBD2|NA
CAWSRGAGEETQYF
TGTGCCTGGAGTCGCGGGGCGGGGGAAGAGACCCAGTACTTC
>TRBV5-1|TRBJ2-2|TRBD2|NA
CASSPTSGSTGELFF
TGCGCCAGCTCGCCGACTAGCGGGAGCACCGGGGAGCTGTTTTTT
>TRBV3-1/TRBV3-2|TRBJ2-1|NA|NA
CASSPGLYNEQFF
TGTGCCAGCAGCCCGGGACTTTACAATGAGCAGTTCTTC
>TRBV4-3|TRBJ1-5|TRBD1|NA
CASSQAATDRETQHF
TGCGCCAGCAGCCAAGCCGCAACGGACAGGGAAACCCAGCATTTT
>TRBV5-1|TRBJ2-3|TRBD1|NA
CASSSDPGTGSTDTQYF
TGCGCCAGCAGCTCCGACCCGGGGACAGGAAGCACAGATACGCAGTATTTT
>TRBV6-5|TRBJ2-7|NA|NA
CASSYSVGYEQYF
TGTGCCAGCAGTTACTCAGTCGGCTACGAGCAGTACTTC
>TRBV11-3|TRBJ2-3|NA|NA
CASSLGLISTDTQYF
TGTGCCAGCAGCTTAGGACTCATCAGCACAGATACGCAGTATTTT
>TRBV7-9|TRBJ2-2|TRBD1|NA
CASSFMLRTGVAGELFF
TGTGCCAGCAGCTTCATGCTAAGGACAGGGGTTGCCGGGGAGCTGTTTTTT
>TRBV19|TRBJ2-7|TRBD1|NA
CASSTRGQGGFEQYF
TGTGCCAGTAGTACGAGGGGACAGGGGGGTTTCGAGCAGTACTTC
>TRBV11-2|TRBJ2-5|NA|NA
CASSLGSQETQYF
TGTGCCAGCAGCTTAGGCAGCCAAGAGACCCAGTACTTC
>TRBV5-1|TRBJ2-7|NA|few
CASSLVTGTLYEQYF
TGCGCCAGCAGCTTGGTTACCGGGACACTATACGAGCAGTACTTC
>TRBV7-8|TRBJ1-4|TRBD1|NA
CASSLVGTGGQKLFF
TGTGCCAGCAGCTTAGTAGGGACAGGGGGGCAAAAACTGTTTTTT
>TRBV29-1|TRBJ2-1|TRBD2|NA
CSGYTSGRSYNEQFF
TGCAGCGGTTATACTAGCGGGAGGTCCTACAATGAGCAGTTCTTC
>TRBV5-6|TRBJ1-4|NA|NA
CASSTRRGFGEKLFF
TGTGCCAGCAGCACAAGACGGGGGTTCGGGGAAAAACTGTTTTTT
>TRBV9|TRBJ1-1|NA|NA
CASSPPIGGQGNTEAFF
TGTGCCAGCAGCCCCCCGATCGGTGGGCAGGGGAACACTGAAGCTTTCTTT
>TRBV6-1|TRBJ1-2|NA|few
CASSDTGGSYGYTF
TGTGCCAGCAGTGACACGGGAGGAAGCTATGGCTACACCTTC
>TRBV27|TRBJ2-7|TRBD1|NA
CASSYRTGNYEQYF
TGTGCCAGCAGTTACCGGACAGGGAACTACGAGCAGTACTTC
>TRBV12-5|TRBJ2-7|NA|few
CASTASDYEQYF
TGTGCTAGTACTGCTAGCGACTACGAGCAGTACTTC
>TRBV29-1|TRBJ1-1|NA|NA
CSVAVREGTEAFF
TGCAGCGTTGCTGTCAGGGAAGGCACTGAAGCTTTCTTT
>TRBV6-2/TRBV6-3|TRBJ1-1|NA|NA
CASSSLVGLGAEAFF
TGTGCCAGCAGTTCTCTCGTGGGGCTAGGAGCTGAAGCTTTCTTT
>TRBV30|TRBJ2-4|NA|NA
CAWSLRGWDIQYF
TGTGCCTGGAGTCTCAGGGGTTGGGACATTCAGTACTTC
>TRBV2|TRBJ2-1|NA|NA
CASNRYNEQFF
TGTGCCAGCAACAGGTACAATGAGCAGTTCTTC
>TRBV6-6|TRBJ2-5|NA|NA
CASSRPNQETQYF
TGTGCCAGCAGCAGGCCGAACCAAGAGACCCAGTACTTC
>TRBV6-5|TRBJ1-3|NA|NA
CASTSAGNTIYF
TGTGCCAGTACCTCAGCTGGAAACACCATATATTTT
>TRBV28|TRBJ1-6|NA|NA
CASIHRGSSNSPLHF
TGTGCCAGCATTCATCGGGGGTCGAGTAATTCACCCCTCCACTTT
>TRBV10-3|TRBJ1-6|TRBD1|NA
CAITHGQGYSPLHF
TGTGCCATCACACACGGACAGGGGTATTCACCCCTCCACTTT
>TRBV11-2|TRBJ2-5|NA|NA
CASSLLSPRKPGMGETQYF
TGTGCCAGCAGCTTATTATCGCCCAGAAAGCCGGGAATGGGGGAGACCCAGTACTTC
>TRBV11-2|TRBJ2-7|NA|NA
CASSPYVDNSYEQYF
TGTGCCAGCAGCCCATATGTTGACAACTCCTACGAGCAGTACTTC
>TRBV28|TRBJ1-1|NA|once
CASWRGAGVSEAFF
TGTGCCAGTTGGAGGGGCGCCGGGGTCTCTGAAGCTTTCTTT
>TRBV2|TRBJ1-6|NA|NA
CAIRSSYNSPLHF
TGTGCCATCAGGAGCTCCTATAATTCACCCCTCCACTTT
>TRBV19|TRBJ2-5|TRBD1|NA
CASRTLDRGQLGTQYF
TGTGCCAGTAGAACTCTGGACAGGGGGCAATTAGGGACCCAGTACTTC
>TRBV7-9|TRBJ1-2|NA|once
CASSDGTRGYYGYTF
TGTGCCAGCAGCGACGGGACAAGGGGATACTATGGCTACACCTTC
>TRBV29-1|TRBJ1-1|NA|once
CSDTTGNTEAFF
TGCAGCGATACGACGGGGAACACTGAAGCTTTCTTT
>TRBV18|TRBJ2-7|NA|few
CASSPGAGNYEQYF
TGTGCCAGCTCACCCGGCGCCGGGAATTACGAGCAGTACTTC
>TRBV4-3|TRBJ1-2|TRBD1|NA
CASSQAVTRTGPNYGYTF
TGCGCCAGCAGCCAAGCCGTTACCAGGACAGGCCCTAACTATGGCTACACCTTC
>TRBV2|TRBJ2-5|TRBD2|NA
CARAGTSGSGGETQYF
TGTGCACGAGCGGGGACTAGCGGGAGTGGGGGGGAGACCCAGTACTTC
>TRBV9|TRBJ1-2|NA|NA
CASSPRTDPYGYTF
TGTGCCAGCAGCCCTCGGACAGACCCCTATGGCTACACCTTC
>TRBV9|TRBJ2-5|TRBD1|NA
CASSVVGTGGRSQETQYF
TGTGCCAGCAGCGTAGTTGGGACAGGGGGTAGATCACAAGAGACCCAGTACTTC
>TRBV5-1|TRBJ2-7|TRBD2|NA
CASSLATLAGADEQYF
TGCGCCAGCAGCTTGGCCACTCTAGCGGGAGCTGACGAGCAGTACTTC
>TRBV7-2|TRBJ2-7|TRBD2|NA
CASTQGGAGVSREQYF
TGTGCCAGCACCCAGGGCGGAGCGGGAGTATCCCGCGAGCAGTACTTC
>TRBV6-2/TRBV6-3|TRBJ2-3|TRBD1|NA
CASSYSSGGLLRPRTDTQYF
TGTGCCAGCAGTTACTCCTCAGGGGGCCTGTTGAGGCCCCGCACAGATACGCAGTATTTT
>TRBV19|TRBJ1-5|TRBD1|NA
CASSTRTGPSLYSNQPQHF
TGTGCCAGTAGTACCCGGACAGGGCCTTCGCTTTATAGCAATCAGCCCCAGCATTTT
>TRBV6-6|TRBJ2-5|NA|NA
CASSPRGAGETQYF
TGTGCCAGCAGTCCCCGGGGGGCAGGAGAGACCCAGTACTTC
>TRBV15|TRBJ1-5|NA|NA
CATSRANQPQHF
TGTGCCACCAGCAGAGCAAATCAGCCCCAGCATTTT